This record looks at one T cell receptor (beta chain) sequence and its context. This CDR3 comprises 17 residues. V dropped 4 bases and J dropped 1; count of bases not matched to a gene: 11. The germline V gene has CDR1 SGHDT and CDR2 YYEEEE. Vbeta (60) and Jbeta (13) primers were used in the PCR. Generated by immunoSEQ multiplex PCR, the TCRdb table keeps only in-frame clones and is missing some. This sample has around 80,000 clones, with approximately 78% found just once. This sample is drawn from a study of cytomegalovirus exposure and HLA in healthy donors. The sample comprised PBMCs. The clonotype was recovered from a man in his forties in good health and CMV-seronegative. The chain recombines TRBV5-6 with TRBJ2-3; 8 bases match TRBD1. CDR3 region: CASSPVGTGGGTDTQYF. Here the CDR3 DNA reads TGTGCCAGCAGCCCTGTGGGGACAGGAGGTGGCACAGATACGCAGTATTTT.